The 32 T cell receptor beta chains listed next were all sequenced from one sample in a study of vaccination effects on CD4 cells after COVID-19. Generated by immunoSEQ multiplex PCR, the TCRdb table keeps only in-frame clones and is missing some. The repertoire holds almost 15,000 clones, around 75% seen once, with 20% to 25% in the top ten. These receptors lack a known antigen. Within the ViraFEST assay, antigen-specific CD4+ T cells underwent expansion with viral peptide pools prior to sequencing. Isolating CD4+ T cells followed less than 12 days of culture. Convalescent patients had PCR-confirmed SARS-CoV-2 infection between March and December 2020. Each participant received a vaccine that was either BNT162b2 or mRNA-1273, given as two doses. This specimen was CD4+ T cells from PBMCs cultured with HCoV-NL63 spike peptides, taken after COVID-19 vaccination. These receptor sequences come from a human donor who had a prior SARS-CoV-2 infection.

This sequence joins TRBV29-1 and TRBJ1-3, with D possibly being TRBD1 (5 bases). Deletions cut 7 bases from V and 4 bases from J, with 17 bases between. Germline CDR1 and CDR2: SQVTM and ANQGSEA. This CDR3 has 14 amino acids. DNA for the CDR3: TGCAGCGCCCGACTTCGGGGGTGGGGAAACACCATATATTTT. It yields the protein CSARLRGWGNTIYF.

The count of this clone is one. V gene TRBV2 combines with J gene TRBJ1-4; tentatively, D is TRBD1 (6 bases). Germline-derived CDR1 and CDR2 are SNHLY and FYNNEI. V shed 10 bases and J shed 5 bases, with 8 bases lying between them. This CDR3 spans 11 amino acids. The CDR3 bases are TGTGCCACTCAGGGGAATGAAAAACTGTTTTTT. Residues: CATQGNEKLFF.

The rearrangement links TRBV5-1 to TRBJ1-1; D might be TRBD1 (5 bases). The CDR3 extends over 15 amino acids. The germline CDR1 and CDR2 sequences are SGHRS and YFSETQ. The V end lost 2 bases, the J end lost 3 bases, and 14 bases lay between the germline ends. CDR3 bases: TGCGCCAGCAGCTTTTCGCAGGGTGGGGACACTGAAGCTTTCTTT. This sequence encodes CASSFSQGGDTEAFF.

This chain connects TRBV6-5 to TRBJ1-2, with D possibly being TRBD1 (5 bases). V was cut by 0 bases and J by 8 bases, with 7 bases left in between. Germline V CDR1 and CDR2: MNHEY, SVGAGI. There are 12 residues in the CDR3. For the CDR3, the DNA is TGTGCCAGCAGTTACTCAGGGGACGGCTACACCTTC. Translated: CASSYSGDGYTF.

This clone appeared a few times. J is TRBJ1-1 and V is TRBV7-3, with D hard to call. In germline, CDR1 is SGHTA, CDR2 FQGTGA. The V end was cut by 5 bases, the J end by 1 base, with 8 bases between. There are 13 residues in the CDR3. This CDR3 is CASSPFGNTEAFF. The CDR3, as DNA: TGTGCCAGCAGCCCCTTCGGGAACACTGAAGCTTTCTTT.

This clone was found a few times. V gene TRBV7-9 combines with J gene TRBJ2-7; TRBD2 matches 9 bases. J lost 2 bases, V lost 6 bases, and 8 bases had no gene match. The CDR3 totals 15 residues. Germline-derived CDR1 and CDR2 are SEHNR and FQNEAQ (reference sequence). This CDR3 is CASSPPGLAPYEQYF. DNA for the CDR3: TGTGCCAGCAGTCCCCCGGGACTAGCCCCCTACGAGCAGTACTTC. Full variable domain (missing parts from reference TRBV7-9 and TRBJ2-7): DTGVSQNPRHKITKRGQNVTFRCDPISEHNRLYWYRQTLGQGPEFLTYFQNEAQLEKSRLLSDRFSAERPKGSFSTLEIQRTEQGDSAMYLCASSPPGLAPYEQYFGPGTRLTVT.

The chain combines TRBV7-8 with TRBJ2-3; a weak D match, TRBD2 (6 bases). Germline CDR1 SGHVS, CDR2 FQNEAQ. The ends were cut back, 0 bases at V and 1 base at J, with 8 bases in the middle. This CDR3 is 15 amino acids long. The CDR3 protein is CASSLAAGRTDTQYF. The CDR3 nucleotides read TGTGCCAGCAGCTTAGCTGCGGGGCGCACAGATACGCAGTATTTT. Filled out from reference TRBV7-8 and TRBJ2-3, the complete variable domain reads GAGVSQSPRYKVAKRGQDVALRCDPISGHVSLFWYQQALGQGPEFLTYFQNEAQLDKSGLPSDRFFAERPEGSVSTLKIQRTQQEDSAVYLCASSLAAGRTDTQYFGPGTRLTVL.

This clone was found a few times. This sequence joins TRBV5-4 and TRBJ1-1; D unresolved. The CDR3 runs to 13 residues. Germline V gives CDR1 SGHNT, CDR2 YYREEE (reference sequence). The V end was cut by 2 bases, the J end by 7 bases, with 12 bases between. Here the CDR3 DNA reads TGTGCCAGCAGCTTCGGGCAAACTCGTGAAGCTTTCTTT. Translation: CASSFGQTREAFF.

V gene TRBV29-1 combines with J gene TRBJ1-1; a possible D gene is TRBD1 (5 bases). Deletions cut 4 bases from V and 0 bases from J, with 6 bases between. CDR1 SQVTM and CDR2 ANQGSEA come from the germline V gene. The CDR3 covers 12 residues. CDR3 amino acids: CSVGGMNTEAFF. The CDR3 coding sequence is TGCAGCGTTGGGGGGATGAACACTGAAGCTTTCTTT.

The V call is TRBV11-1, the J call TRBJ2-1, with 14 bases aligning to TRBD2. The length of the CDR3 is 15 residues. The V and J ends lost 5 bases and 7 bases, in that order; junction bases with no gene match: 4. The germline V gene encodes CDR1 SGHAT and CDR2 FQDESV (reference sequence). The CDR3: CASSVRTSGRNEQFF. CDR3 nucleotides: TGTGCCAGCAGCGTACGGACTAGCGGGAGGAATGAGCAGTTCTTC.

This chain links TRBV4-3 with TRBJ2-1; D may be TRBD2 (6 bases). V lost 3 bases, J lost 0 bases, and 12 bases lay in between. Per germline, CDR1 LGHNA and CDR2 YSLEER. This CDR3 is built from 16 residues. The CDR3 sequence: CASSQVSGGSYNEQFF. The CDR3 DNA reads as TGCGCCAGCAGCCAGGTCTCCGGGGGCTCCTACAATGAGCAGTTCTTC.

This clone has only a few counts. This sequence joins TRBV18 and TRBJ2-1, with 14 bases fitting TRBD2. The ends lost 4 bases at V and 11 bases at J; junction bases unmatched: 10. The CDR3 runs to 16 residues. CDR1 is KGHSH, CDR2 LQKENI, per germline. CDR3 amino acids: CASSHPGLAGEYQQFF. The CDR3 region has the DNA TGTGCCAGCTCACACCCGGGACTAGCGGGAGAATATCAGCAGTTCTTC.

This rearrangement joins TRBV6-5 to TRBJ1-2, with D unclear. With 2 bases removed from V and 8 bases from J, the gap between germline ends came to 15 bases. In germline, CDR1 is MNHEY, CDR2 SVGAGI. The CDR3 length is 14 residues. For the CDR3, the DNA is TGTGCCAGCAGTTACCTAGGAGAACCGGGAGGCTACACCTTC. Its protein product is CASSYLGEPGGYTF.

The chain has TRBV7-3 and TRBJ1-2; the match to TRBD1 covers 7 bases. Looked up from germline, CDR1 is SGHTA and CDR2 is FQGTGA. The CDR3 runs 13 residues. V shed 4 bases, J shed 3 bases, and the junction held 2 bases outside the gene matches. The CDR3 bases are TGTGCCAGCAGCTCAGGACAGGACTATGGCTACACCTTC. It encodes CASSSGQDYGYTF.

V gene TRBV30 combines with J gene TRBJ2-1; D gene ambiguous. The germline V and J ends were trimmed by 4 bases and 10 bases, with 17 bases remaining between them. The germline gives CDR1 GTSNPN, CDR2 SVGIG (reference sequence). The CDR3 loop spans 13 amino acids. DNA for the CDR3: TGTGCCTGGACCCCCGGCCTTTATGTCGAGCAGTTCTTC. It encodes CAWTPGLYVEQFF.

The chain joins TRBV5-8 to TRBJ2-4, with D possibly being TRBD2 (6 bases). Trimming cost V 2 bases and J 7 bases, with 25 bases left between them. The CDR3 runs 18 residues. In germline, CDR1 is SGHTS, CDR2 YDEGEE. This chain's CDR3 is CASSFSRDWLGFENIQYF. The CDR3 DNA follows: TGTGCCAGCAGCTTTTCCCGGGACTGGCTGGGGTTTGAGAACATTCAGTACTTC.

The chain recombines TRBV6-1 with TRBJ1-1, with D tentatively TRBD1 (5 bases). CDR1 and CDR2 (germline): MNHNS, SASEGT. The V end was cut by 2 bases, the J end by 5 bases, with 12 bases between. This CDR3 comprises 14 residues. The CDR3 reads CASSEFVGVTEAFF. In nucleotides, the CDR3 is TGTGCCAGCAGTGAATTTGTGGGGGTTACTGAAGCTTTCTTT.

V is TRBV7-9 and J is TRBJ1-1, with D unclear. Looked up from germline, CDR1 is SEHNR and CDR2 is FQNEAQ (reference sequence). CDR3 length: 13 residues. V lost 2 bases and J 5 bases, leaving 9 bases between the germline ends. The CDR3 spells CASSLLSGTEAFF. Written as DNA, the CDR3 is TGTGCCAGCAGCTTATTGTCTGGGACTGAAGCTTTCTTT. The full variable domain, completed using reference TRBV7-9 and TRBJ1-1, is DTGVSQNPRHKITKRGQNVTFRCDPISEHNRLYWYRQTLGQGPEFLTYFQNEAQLEKSRLLSDRFSAERPKGSFSTLEIQRTEQGDSAMYLCASSLLSGTEAFFGQGTRLTVV.

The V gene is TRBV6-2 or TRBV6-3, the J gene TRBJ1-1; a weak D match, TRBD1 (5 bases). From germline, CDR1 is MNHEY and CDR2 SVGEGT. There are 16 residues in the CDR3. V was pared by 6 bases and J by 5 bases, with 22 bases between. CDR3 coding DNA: TGTGCCAGCAGCGAGATTGGGGCCCCGTGGCCGACTGAAGCTTTCTTT. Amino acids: CASSEIGAPWPTEAFF.

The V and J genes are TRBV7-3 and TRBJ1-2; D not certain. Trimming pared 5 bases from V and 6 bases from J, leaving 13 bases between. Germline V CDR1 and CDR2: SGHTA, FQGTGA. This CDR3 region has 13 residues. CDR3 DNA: TGTGCCAGCAGCCGGACCTATGGGGATGGCTACACCTTC. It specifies CASSRTYGDGYTF.

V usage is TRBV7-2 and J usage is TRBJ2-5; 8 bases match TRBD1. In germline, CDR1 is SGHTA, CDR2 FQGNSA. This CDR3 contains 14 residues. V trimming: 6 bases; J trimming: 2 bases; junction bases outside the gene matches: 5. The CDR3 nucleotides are TGTGCCAGCAGTCAACAGGGGGGTCAAGAGACCCAGTACTTC. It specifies CASSQQGGQETQYF.

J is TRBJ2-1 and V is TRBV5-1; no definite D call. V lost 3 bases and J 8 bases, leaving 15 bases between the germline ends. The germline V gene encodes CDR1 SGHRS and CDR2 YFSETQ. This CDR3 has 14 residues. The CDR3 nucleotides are TGCGCCAGCAGCTCCGACCCGAGTTTGGATGAGCAGTTCTTC. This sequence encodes CASSSDPSLDEQFF.

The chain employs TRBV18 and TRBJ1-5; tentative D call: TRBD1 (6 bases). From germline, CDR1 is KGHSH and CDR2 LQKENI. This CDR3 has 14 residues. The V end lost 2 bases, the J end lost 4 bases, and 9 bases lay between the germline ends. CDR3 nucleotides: TGTGCCAGCTCACCAAGGGGGGCTAATCAGCCCCAGCATTTT. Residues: CASSPRGANQPQHF.

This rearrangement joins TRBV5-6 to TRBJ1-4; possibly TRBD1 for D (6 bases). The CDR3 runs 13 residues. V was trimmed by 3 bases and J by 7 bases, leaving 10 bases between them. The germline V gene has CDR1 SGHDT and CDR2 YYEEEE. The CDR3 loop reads CASSSDSIEKLFF. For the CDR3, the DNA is TGTGCCAGCAGCTCGGACAGTATTGAAAAACTGTTTTTT.

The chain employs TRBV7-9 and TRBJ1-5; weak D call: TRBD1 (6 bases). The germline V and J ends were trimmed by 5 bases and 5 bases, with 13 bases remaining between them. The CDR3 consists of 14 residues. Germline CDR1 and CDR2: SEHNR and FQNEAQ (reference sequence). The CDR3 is CASSLTGLYQPQHF. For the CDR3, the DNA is TGTGCCAGCAGCCTTACAGGGTTATATCAGCCCCAGCATTTT.

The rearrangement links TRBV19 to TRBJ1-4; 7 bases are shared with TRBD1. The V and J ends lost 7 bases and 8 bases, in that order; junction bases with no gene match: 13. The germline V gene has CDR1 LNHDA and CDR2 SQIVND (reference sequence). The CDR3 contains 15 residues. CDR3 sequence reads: CASKSKGGRPEKLFF. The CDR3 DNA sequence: TGTGCCAGTAAATCTAAAGGGGGCCGGCCCGAAAAACTGTTTTTT.

The CDR3 DNA sequence: TGCAGTGCTAGTAAGGGGGGAGACACAGATACGCAGTATTTT. Protein: CSASKGGDTDTQYF. The chain links TRBV20-1 to TRBJ2-3; either TRBD1 or TRBD2 may fit D (6 bases each). With 3 bases removed from V and 2 bases from J, the gap between germline ends came to 12 bases. The CDR3 totals 14 residues. Germline V lookup: CDR1 DFQATT, CDR2 SNEGSKA (reference sequence).

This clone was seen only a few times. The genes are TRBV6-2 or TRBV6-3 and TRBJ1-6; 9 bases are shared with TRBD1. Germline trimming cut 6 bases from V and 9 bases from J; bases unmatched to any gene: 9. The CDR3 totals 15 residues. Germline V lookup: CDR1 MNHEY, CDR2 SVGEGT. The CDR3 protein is CASSQGQGFGSPLHF. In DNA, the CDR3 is TGTGCCAGCAGCCAAGGACAGGGGTTTGGTTCACCCCTCCACTTT.

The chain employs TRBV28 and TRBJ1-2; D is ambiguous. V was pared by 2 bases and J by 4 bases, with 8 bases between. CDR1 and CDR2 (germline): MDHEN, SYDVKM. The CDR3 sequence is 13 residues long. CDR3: CASSLGQAYGYTF. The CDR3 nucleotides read TGTGCCAGCAGTTTAGGGCAGGCCTATGGCTACACCTTC.

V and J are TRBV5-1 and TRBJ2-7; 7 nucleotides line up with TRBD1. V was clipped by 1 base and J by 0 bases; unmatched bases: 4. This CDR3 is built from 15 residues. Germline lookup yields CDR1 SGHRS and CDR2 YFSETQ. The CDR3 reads CASSLTGDPSYEQYF. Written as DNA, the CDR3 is TGCGCCAGCAGCTTGACAGGGGACCCCTCCTACGAGCAGTACTTC.

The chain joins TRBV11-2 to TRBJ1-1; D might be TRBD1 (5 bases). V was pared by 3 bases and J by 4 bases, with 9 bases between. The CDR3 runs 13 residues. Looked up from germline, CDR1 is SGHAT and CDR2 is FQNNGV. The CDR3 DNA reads TGTGCCAGCAGCTTTACGGGGGGCACTGAAGCTTTCTTT. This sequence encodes CASSFTGGTEAFF.

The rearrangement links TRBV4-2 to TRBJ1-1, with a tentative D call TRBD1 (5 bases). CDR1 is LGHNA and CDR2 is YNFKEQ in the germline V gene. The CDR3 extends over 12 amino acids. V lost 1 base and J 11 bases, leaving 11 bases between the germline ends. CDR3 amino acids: CASSQVPGLAFF. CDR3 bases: TGTGCCAGCAGCCAAGTTCCAGGGTTGGCTTTCTTT.